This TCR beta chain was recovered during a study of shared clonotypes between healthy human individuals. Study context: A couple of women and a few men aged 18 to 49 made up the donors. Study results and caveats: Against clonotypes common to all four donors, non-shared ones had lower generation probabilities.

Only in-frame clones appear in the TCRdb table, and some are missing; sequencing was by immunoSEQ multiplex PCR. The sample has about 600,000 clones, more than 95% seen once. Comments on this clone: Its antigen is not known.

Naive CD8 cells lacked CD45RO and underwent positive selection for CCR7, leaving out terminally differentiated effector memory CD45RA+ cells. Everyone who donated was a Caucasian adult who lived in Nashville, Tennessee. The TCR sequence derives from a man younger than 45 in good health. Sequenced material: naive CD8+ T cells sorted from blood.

The CDR3 DNA reads as TGCAGCGTTGGACTAGCGTCCTCCTACGAGCAGTACTTC. It translates to CSVGLASSYEQYF. The chain recombines TRBV29-1 with TRBJ2-7, with 8 bases identical to TRBD2. The CDR3 runs to 13 residues. Germline V gene sequence: CDR1 SQVTM, CDR2 ANQGSEA. With V trimmed by 4 bases and J by 0 bases, 2 bases remained unmatched.